The 16 T cell receptor beta chains given below trace back to one sample, sequenced in a study of blood T cell repertoires in COVID-19. TCRdb's table, derived via immunoSEQ multiplex PCR, lists solely in-frame clones and lacks some. This sample has under 130,000 clones, with approximately 88% found just once. Sequenced: peripheral blood. Source of these receptors: a human donor in a cohort sampled during active COVID-19.

V usage is TRBV19 and J usage is TRBJ1-2, with 8 bases aligning to TRBD1. Germline V gene sequence: CDR1 LNHDA, CDR2 SQIVND (reference sequence). V was clipped by 5 bases and J by 7 bases; unmatched bases: 3. The CDR3 is 12 residues long. For the CDR3, the DNA is TGTGCCAGTAGTTTCCAGGGGGCTGGCTACACCTTC. Amino acid sequence: CASSFQGAGYTF. The complete variable domain, with remaining parts taken from reference TRBV19 and TRBJ1-2, reads DGGITQSPKYLFRKEGQNVTLSCEQNLNHDAMYWYRQDPGQGLRLIYYSQIVNDFQKGDIAEGYSVSREKKESFPLTVTSAQKNPTAFYLCASSFQGAGYTFGSGTRLTVV.

This clone came up once. The chain recombines TRBV5-1 with TRBJ1-2, with D possibly TRBD1 on 6 matching bases. Trimming shortened V by 4 bases and J by 7 bases, and 20 bases separated the two germline ends. The CDR3 runs 15 residues. The germline V gene has CDR1 SGHRS and CDR2 YFSETQ. As DNA, the CDR3 is TGCGCCAGCAGCATCTTACAGGGTAGCTTGGGTGGCTACACCTTC. Translation: CASSILQGSLGGYTF.

The chain combines TRBV11-3 with TRBJ2-2, with D tentatively TRBD1 (5 bases). The V end lost 3 bases, the J end lost 2 bases, and 7 bases lay between the germline ends. The CDR3 length is 14 residues. Germline assignment: CDR1 SGHNT and CDR2 YENEEA. The CDR3 loop is CASSLGQNTGELFF. As DNA, the CDR3 is TGTGCCAGCAGCTTGGGGCAAAACACCGGGGAGCTGTTTTTT.

The genes are TRBV6-4 and TRBJ1-1, with a weak D call TRBD1 (5 bases). The germline gives CDR1 MRHNA, CDR2 SNTAGT. The CDR3 length is 13 residues. Deletions cut 4 bases from V and 1 base from J, with 7 bases between. CDR3 residues: CASSVRANTEAFF. For the CDR3, the DNA is TGTGCCAGCAGTGTCAGGGCGAACACTGAAGCTTTCTTT.

V usage is TRBV7-2 and J usage is TRBJ1-1; D might be TRBD1 (5 bases). V lost 0 bases to trimming and J lost 4 bases, with 12 bases between them. The CDR3 has 15 amino acids. The germline gives CDR1 SGHTA, CDR2 FQGNSA. In DNA form, the CDR3 reads TGTGCCAGCAGCTTAGCGCCAGGGTTGGGCACTGAAGCTTTCTTT. Amino acids: CASSLAPGLGTEAFF.

This clone came up a few times. The chain carries TRBV18 and TRBJ2-7; 11 nucleotides line up with TRBD2. In germline, CDR1 is KGHSH, CDR2 LQKENI. The CDR3 covers 16 residues. After removal of 3 bases from V and 4 bases from J, the junction contained 8 bases not matched to a gene. CDR3 region: CASSPSPGTSGYEQYF. The DNA of the CDR3 is TGTGCCAGCTCACCCAGCCCCGGGACTAGCGGATACGAGCAGTACTTC. Based on the CDR3 plus reference TRBV18 and TRBJ2-7, the full variable domain is NAGVMQNPRHLVRRRGQEARLRCSPMKGHSHVYWYRQLPEEGLKFMVYLQKENIIDESGMPKERFSAEFPKEGPSILRIQQVVRGDSAAYFCASSPSPGTSGYEQYFGPGTRLTVT.

This clone was counted a few times. The rearrangement joins TRBV19 to TRBJ1-1, with 11 bases identical to TRBD1. The germline V gene encodes CDR1 LNHDA and CDR2 SQIVND (reference sequence). With 4 bases clipped from V and 5 bases from J, the junction kept 6 bases outside the gene matches. This CDR3 spans 15 amino acids. CDR3 protein: CASSTDRGRGTEAFF. The DNA for the CDR3 is TGTGCCAGTAGTACGGACAGGGGGCGCGGGACTGAAGCTTTCTTT.

The V call is TRBV7-3, the J call TRBJ2-3; D might be TRBD2 (6 bases). The V and J ends lost 5 bases and 2 bases respectively, with 11 bases between them. Per the germline V gene, CDR1 is SGHTA and CDR2 is FQGTGA. This CDR3 comprises 14 residues. Here the CDR3 DNA reads TGTGCCAGCAGCGGGGGGAGGAACACAGATACGCAGTATTTT. It yields the protein CASSGGRNTDTQYF.

J is TRBJ1-6 and V is TRBV19, with TRBD1 matching 10 bases. Germline V gives CDR1 LNHDA, CDR2 SQIVND (reference sequence). V shed 6 bases, J shed 5 bases, and the junction held 7 bases outside the gene matches. This CDR3 comprises 16 residues. The CDR3 DNA reads TGTGCCAGTAGCACATCGGGACAGGGGAATAATTCACCCCTCCACTTT. As protein: CASSTSGQGNNSPLHF.

The gene calls are TRBV12-3 or TRBV12-4 and TRBJ1-2; 7 positions agree with TRBD1. The CDR3 is 13 residues long. The V and J ends lost 6 bases and 4 bases, in that order; junction bases with no gene match: 5. The CDR3 loop is CASSPDRVYGYTF. The DNA for the CDR3 is TGTGCCAGCAGCCCCGACAGGGTCTATGGCTACACCTTC.

Only one count was recorded for this clone. The chain links TRBV12-3 or TRBV12-4 to TRBJ1-1; 9 bases match TRBD1. J lost 11 bases, V lost 5 bases, and 9 bases had no gene match. The CDR3 is 13 amino acids. CDR3 region: CASSPRDRVRAFF. The DNA for the CDR3 is TGTGCCAGCAGTCCACGGGACAGGGTGAGGGCTTTCTTT.

As concerns this clone: The sample carries other DNA sequences with the same CDR3. The chain couples TRBV5-1 to TRBJ1-2; the match to TRBD1 covers 9 bases. CDR3 length: 14 amino acids. Germline values: CDR1 SGHRS, CDR2 YFSETQ. After removal of 4 bases from V and 2 bases from J, the junction contained 3 bases not matched to a gene. The CDR3 nucleotides read TGCGCCAGCAGCCTGGACAGGGGCAACTATGGCTACACCTTC. Protein sequence: CASSLDRGNYGYTF.

The gene calls are TRBV15 and TRBJ2-7; 7 nucleotides match TRBD2. With V trimmed by 3 bases and J by 6 bases, 8 bases remained unmatched. The CDR3 loop spans 14 amino acids. CDR1 is LNHNV, CDR2 YYDKDF, per germline (reference sequence). CDR3 sequence: CATSSVGGGGEQYF. DNA for the CDR3: TGTGCCACCAGCAGCGTTGGCGGGGGAGGCGAGCAGTACTTC.

The chain couples TRBV19 to TRBJ1-1, with a tentative D call TRBD1 (5 bases). The germline V gene has CDR1 LNHDA and CDR2 SQIVND (reference sequence). V dropped 0 bases and J dropped 1 base, with 12 bases sitting between them. The CDR3 is 16 amino acids. As DNA, the CDR3 is TGTGCCAGTAGTATAGATTTAGGGGCGCGGAACACTGAAGCTTTCTTT. Translating gives CASSIDLGARNTEAFF.

This chain connects TRBV10-3 to TRBJ1-1; D uncertain. V lost 3 bases, J lost 0 bases, and 14 bases lay in between. The germline V gene has CDR1 ENHRY and CDR2 SYGVKD. The CDR3 has 16 residues. As DNA, the CDR3 is TGTGCCATCAGTGAACGAAAGGCACAGATGAACACTGAAGCTTTCTTT. This translates into CAISERKAQMNTEAFF.

The chain links TRBV6-2 or TRBV6-3 to TRBJ1-2; D unclear. Looked up from germline, CDR1 is MNHEY and CDR2 is SVGEGT. The CDR3 sequence is 14 residues long. V was cut by 5 bases and J by 4 bases, with 14 bases left in between. The CDR3: CASSQDLRPYGYTF. CDR3 nucleotide sequence: TGTGCCAGCAGTCAGGATCTTCGGCCCTATGGCTACACCTTC.